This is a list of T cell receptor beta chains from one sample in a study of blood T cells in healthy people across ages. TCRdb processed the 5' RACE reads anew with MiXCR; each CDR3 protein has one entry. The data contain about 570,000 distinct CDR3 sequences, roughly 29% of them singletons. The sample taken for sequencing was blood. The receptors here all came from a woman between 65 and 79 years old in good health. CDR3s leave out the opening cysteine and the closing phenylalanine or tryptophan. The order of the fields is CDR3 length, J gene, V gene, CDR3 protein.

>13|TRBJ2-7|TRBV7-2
ASSPQGTGPYEQY
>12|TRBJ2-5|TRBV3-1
ASSRLMVPETQY
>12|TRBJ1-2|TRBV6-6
ASSRPGGKDGYT
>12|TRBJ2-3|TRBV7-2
ASTPWSSTDTQY
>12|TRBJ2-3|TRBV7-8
ASSLYHDTDTQY
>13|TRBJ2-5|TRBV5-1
ASSSGQGGWETQY
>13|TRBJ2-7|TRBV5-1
ASSLEGAPVYEQY
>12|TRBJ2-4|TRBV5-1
ASSFSRGRNIQY
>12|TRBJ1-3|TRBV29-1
SVMDRGRGNTIY
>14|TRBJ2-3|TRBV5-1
ASSLGDGGGTDTQY
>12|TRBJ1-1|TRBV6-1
ASSPKQGQTKAF
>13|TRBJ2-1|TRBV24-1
ATSDPTGLVDEQF
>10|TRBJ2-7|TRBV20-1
SAGSNSYEQY
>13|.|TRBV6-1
ASSELAGPTYEQY
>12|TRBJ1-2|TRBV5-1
ASSGRGLNYGYT
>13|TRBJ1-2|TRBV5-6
ASSPHGGGNYGYT
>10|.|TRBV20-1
SARSFKETQY
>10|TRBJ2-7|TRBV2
ASSDRGHEQY
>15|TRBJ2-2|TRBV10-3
AIRFPAGGSNTGELF
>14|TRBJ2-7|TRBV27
ASSSTGLAGSYEQY